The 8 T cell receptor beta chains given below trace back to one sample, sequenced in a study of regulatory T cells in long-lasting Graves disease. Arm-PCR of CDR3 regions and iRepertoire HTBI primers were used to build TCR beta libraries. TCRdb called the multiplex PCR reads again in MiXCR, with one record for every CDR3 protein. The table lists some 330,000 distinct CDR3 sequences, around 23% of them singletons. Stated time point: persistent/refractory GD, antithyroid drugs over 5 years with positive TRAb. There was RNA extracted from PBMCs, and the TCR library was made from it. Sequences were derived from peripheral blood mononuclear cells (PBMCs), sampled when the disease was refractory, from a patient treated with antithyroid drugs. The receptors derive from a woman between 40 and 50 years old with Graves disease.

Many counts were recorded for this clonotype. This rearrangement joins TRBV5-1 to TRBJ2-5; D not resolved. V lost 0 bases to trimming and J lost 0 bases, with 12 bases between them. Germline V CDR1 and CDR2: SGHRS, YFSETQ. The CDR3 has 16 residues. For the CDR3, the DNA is TGCGCCAGCAGCTTGGAGTCTACATCGTACCAAGAGACCCAGTACTTC. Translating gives CASSLESTSYQETQYF.

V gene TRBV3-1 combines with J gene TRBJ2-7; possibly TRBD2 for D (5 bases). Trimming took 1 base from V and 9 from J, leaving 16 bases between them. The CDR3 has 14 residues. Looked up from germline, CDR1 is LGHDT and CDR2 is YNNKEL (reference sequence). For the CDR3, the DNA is TGTGCCAGCAGCCAAGGGCTACTAGAAACTCCGCAGTACTTC. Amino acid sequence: CASSQGLLETPQYF.

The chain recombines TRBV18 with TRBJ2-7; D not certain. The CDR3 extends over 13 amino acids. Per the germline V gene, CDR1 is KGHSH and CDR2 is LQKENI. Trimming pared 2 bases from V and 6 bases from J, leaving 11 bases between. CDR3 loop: CASSPDPQTEQYF. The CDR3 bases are TGTGCCAGCTCACCAGACCCCCAGACCGAGCAGTACTTC.

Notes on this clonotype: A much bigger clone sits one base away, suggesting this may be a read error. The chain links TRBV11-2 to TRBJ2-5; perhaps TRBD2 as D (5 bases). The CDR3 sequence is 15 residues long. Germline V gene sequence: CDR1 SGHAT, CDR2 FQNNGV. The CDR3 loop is CVSSLFGRRKETQYF. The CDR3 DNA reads TGTGTCAGCAGCTTATTTGGGCGGAGGAAAGAGACCCAGTACTTC.

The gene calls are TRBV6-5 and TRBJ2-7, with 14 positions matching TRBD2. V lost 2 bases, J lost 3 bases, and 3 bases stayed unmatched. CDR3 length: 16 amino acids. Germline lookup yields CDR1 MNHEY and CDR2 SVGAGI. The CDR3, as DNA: TGTGCCAGCAGTTACGGGACTAGCGGGAGAGACTACGAGCAGTACTTC. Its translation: CASSYGTSGRDYEQYF.

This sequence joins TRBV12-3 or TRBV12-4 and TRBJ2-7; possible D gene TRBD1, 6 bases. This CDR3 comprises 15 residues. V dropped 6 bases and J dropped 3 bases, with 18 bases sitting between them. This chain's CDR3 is CASSTGFLRIYEQYF. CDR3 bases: TGTGCCAGCAGCACAGGGTTTTTACGGATCTACGAGCAGTACTTC.

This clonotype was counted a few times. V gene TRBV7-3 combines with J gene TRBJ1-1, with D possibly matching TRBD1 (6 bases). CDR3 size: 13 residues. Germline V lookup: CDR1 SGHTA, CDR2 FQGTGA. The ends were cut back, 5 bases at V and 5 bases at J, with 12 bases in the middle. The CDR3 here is CASSVTGATEAFF. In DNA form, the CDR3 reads TGTGCCAGCAGCGTGACAGGTGCTACTGAAGCTTTCTTT.

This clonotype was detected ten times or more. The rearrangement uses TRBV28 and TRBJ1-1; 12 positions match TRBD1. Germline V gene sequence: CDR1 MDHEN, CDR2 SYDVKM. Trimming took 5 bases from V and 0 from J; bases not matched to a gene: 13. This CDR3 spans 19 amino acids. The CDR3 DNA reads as TGTGCCAGCAGTCGAATTTCCGGGACAGGGGGCGGTGTGAACACTGAAGCTTTCTTT. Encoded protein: CASSRISGTGGGVNTEAFF.